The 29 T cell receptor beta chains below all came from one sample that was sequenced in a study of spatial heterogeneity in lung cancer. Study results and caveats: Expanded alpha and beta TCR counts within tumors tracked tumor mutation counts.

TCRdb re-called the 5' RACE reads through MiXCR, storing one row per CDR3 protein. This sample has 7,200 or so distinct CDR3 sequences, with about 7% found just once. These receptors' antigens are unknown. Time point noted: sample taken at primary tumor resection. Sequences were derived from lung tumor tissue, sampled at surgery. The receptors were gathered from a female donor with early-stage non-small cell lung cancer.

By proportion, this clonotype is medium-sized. The CDR3 DNA follows: TGTGCCATCAGTGAAGGGGCAAAACTGTTTTTT. It encodes CAISEGAKLFF. The V gene is TRBV10-3, the J gene TRBJ1-4, with a tentative D call TRBD1 (5 bases). The CDR3 covers 11 residues. In germline, CDR1 is ENHRY, CDR2 SYGVKD. Trimming pared 3 bases from V and 10 bases from J, leaving 6 bases between.

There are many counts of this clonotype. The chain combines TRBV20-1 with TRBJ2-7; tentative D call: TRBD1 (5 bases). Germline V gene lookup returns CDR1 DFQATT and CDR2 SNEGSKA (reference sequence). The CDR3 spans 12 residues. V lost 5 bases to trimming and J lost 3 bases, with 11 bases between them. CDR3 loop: CSALIQDYEQYF. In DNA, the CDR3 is TGCAGTGCTCTAATACAGGACTACGAGCAGTACTTC.

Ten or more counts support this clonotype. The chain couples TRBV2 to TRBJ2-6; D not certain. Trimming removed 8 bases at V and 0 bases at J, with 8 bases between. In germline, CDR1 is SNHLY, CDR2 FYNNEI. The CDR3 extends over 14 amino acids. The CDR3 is CASDRSSGANVLTF. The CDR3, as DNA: TGTGCCAGCGATCGGAGCTCTGGGGCCAACGTCCTGACTTTC. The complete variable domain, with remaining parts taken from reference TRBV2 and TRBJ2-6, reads EPEVTQTPSHQVTQMGQEVILRCVPISNHLYFYWYRQILGQKVEFLVSFYNNEISEKSEIFDDQFSVERPDGSNFTLKIRSTKLEDSAMYFCASDRSSGANVLTFGAGSRLTVL.

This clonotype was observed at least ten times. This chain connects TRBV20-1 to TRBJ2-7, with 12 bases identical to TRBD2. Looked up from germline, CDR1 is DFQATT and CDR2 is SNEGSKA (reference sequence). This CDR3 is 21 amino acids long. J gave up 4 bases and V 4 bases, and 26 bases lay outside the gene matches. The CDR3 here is CSAKRTPRASGREPPRYEQYF. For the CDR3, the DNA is TGCAGTGCTAAACGAACCCCTAGGGCTAGCGGGAGGGAGCCGCCCCGGTACGAGCAGTACTTC.

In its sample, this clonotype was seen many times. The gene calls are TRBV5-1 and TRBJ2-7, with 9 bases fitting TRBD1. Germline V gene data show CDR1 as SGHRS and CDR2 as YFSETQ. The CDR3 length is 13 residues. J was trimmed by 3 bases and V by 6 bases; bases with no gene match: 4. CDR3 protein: CASNTGQGYEQYF. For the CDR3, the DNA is TGCGCCAGCAATACGGGACAGGGCTACGAGCAGTACTTC.

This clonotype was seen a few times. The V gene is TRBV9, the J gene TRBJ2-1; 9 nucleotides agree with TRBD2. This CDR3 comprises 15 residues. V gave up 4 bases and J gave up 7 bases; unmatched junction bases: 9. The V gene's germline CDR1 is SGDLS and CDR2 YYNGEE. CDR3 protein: CASSTIAGVKNEQFF. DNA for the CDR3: TGTGCCAGCAGCACGATAGCGGGAGTCAAGAATGAGCAGTTCTTC. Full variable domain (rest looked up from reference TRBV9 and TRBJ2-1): DSGVTQTPKHLITATGQRVTLRCSPRSGDLSVYWYQQSLDQGLQFLIQYYNGEERAKGNILERFSAQQFPDLHSELNLSSLELGDSALYFCASSTIAGVKNEQFFGPGTRLTVL.

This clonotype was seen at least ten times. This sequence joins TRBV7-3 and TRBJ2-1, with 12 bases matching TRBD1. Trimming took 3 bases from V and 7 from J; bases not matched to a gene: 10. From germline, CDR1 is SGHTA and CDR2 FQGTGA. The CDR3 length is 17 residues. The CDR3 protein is CASSFPPRDRGLNEQFF. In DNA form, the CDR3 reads TGTGCCAGCAGCTTCCCCCCCCGGGACAGGGGGCTGAATGAGCAGTTCTTC.

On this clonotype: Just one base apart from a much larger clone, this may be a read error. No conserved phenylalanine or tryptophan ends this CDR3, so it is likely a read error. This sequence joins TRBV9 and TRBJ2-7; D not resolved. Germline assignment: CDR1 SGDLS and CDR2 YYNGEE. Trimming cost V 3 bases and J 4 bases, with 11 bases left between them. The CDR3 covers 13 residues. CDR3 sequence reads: CASSARPGYEQYS. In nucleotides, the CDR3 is TGTGCCAGCAGCGCGAGACCTGGGTACGAGCAGTACTCC.

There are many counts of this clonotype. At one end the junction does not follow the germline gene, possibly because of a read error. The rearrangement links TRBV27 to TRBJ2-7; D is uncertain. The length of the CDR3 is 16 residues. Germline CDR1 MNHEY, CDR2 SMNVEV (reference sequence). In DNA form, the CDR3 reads TGTGCCAGCGGTTTTTTTGTTCAGGCTGTGGTCTACGAGCAGTACTTC. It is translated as CASGFFVQAVVYEQYF.

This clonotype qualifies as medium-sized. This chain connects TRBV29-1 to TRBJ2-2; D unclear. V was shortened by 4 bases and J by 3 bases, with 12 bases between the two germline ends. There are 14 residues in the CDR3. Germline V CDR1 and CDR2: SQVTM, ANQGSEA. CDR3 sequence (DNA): TGCAGCGTTGGGGTTGGCCTTTACACCGGGGAGCTGTTTTTT. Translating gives CSVGVGLYTGELFF.

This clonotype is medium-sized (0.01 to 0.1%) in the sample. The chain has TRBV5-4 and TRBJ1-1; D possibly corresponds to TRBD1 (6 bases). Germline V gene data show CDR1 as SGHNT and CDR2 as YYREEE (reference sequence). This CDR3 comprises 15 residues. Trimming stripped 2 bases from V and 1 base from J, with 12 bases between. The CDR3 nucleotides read TGTGCCAGCAGCTTCGGGGGGCGCGGGAACACTGAAGCTTTCTTT. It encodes CASSFGGRGNTEAFF.

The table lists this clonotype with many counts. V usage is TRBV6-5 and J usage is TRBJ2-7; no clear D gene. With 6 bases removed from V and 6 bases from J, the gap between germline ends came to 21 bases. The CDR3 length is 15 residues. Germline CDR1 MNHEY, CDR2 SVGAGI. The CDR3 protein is CASRPPGGEVREQYF. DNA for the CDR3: TGTGCCAGCAGACCCCCTGGTGGTGAGGTCCGCGAGCAGTACTTC.

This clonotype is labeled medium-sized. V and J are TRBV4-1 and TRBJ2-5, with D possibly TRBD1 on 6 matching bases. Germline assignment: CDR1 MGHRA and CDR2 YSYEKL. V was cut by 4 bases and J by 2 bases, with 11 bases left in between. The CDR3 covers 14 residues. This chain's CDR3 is CASSPRGQQETQYF. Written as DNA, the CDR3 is TGCGCCAGCAGCCCCAGGGGCCAACAAGAGACCCAGTACTTC.

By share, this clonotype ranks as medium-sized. This CDR3 reads CAISQNPGGDGNTIYF. CDR3 bases: TGTGCCATCAGTCAAAATCCAGGGGGCGACGGAAACACCATATATTTT. The chain joins TRBV10-3 to TRBJ1-3, with 8 bases fitting TRBD1. The CDR3 is 16 amino acids. The germline CDR1 and CDR2 sequences are ENHRY and SYGVKD. With 5 bases clipped from V and 4 bases from J, the junction kept 10 bases outside the gene matches.

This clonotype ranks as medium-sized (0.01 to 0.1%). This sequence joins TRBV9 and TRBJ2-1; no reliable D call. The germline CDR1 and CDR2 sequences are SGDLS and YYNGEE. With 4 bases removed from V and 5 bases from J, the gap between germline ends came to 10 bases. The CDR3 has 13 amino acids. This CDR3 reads CASSTRPDNEQFF. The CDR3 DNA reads TGTGCCAGCAGCACCCGACCCGACAATGAGCAGTTCTTC.

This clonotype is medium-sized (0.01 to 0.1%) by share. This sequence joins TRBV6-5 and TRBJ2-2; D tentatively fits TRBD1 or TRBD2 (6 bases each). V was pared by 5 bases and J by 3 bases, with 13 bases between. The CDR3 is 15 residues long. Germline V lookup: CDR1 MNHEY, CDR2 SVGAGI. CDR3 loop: CASSPDRRDTGELFF. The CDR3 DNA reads TGTGCCAGCAGTCCCGACAGGAGGGACACCGGGGAGCTGTTTTTT.

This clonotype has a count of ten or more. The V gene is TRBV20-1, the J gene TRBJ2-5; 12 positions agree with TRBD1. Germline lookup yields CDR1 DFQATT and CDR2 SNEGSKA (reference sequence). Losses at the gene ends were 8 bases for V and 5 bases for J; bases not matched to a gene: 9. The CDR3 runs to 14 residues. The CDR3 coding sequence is TGCAGTCCTCAATCCGGGACAGGGGGCGAGACCCAGTACTTC. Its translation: CSPQSGTGGETQYF.

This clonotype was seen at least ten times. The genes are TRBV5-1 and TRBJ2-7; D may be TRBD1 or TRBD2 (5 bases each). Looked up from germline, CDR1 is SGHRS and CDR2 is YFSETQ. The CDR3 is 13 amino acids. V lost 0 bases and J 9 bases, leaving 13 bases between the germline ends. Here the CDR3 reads CASSLDPGTAQYF. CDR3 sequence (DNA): TGCGCCAGCAGCTTGGATCCGGGGACGGCGCAGTACTTC.

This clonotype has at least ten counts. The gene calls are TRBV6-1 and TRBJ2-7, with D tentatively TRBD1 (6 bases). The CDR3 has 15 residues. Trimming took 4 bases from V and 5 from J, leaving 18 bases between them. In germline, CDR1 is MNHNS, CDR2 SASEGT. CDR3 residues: CASSAHSPRQDEQYF. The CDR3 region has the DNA TGTGCCAGCAGTGCTCACAGCCCGAGACAGGACGAGCAGTACTTC.

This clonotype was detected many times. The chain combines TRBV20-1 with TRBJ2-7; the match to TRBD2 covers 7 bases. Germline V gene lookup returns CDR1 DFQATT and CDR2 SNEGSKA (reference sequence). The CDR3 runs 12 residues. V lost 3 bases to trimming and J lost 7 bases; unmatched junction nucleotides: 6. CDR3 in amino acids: CSASRLAREQYF. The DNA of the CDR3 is TGCAGTGCTAGTCGACTAGCACGGGAGCAGTACTTC.

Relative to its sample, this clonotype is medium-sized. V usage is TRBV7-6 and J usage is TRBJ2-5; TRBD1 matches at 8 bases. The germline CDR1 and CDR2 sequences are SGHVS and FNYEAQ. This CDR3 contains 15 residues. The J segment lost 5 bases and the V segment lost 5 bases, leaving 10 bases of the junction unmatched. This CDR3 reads CASSRTGNWLETQYF. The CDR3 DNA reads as TGTGCCAGCAGCCGGACAGGGAATTGGTTGGAGACCCAGTACTTC.

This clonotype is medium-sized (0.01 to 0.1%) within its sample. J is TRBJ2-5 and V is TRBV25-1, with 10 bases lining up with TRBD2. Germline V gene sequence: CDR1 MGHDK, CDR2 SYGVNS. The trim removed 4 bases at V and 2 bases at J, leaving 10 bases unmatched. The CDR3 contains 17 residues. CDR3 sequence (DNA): TGTGCCAGCAGTGCCCCCGGGACTAGCGCACTACAAGAGACCCAGTACTTC. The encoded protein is CASSAPGTSALQETQYF. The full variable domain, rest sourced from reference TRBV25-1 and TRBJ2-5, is EADIYQTPRYLVIGTGKKITLECSQTMGHDKMYWYQQDPGMELHLIHYSYGVNSTEKGDLSSESTVSRIRTEHFPLTLESARPSHTSQYLCASSAPGTSALQETQYFGPGTRLLVL.

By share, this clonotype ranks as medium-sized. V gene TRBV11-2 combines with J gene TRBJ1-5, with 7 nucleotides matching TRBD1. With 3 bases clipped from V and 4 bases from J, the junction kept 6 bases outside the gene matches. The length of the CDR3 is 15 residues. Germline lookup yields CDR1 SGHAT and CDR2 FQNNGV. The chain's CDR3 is CASSFTSGGNQPQHF. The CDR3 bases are TGTGCCAGCAGCTTTACTTCAGGGGGGAATCAGCCCCAGCATTTT.

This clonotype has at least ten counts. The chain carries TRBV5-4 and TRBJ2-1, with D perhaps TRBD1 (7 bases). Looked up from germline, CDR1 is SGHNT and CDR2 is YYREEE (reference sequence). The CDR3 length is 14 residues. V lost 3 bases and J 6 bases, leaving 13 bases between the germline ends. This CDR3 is CASSSNRGGNEQFF. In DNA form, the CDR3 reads TGTGCCAGCAGCTCCAACAGGGGAGGCAATGAGCAGTTCTTC.

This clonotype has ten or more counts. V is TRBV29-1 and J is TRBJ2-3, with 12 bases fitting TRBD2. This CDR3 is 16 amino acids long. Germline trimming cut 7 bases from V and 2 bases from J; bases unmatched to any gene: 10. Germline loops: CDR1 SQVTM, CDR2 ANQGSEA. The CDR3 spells CSARSTSGRSTDTQYF. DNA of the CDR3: TGCAGCGCACGAAGTACTAGCGGGAGGTCCACAGATACGCAGTATTTT.

The CDR3 loop reads CASSPRNRDNYEQYF. CDR3 DNA sequence: TGTGCCAGCAGCCCCCGGAATCGGGACAACTACGAGCAGTACTTC. The chain has TRBV7-8 and TRBJ2-7; tentative D call: TRBD1 (6 bases). Germline-derived CDR1 and CDR2 are SGHVS and FQNEAQ. This CDR3 contains 15 residues. V lost 5 bases to trimming and J lost 3 bases, with 17 bases between them.

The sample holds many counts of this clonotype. CDR3 loop: CASSVNRGPGAGELFF. In nucleotides, the CDR3 is TGCGCCAGCAGTGTTAATAGGGGACCGGGCGCCGGGGAGCTGTTTTTT. The chain employs TRBV10-2 and TRBJ2-2; D is possibly TRBD1 or TRBD2 (5 bases each). Deletions cut 4 bases from V and 6 bases from J, with 18 bases between. Germline CDR1 and CDR2: WSHSY and SAAADI. This CDR3 is 16 amino acids long.

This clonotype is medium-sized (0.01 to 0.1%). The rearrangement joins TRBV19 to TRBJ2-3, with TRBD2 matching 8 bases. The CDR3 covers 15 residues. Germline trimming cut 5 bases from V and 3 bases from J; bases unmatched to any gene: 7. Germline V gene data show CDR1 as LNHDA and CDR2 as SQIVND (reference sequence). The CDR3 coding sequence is TGTGCCAGTAGTCAACCGGGACTAGGGACAGATACGCAGTATTTT. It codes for CASSQPGLGTDTQYF.

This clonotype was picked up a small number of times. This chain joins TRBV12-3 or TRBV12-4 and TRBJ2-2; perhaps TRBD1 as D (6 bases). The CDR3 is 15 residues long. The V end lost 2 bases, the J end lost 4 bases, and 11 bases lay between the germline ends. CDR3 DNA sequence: TGTGCCAGCAGTTTACGTCAGGGGCCCACCGGGGAGCTGTTTTTT. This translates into CASSLRQGPTGELFF.